The rows below give T cell receptor beta chains drawn from one sample of a study of blood T cell repertoires in COVID-19. Sequenced by immunoSEQ multiplex PCR; TCRdb stores in-frame clones only, minus some. The sample carries 210,000 or so clones, approximately 83% recorded once. Sequenced: peripheral blood. The receptors come from a woman aged 30 to 39 with COVID-19, enrolled during active disease. CDR3s include the opening cysteine and the closing phenylalanine or tryptophan. A D gene is named only where the DNA matches it firmly. Only part of the rows carry a size: once, few, many, or a class if the clone is expanded.

v_gene	d_gene	abundance	j_gene	CDR3aa	CDR3nt
TRBV5-1	TRBD2	.	TRBJ2-5	CASSFGTSAETQYF	TGCGCCAGCAGCTTCGGGACTAGCGCGGAGACCCAGTACTTC
TRBV3-1/TRBV3-2	.	once	TRBJ2-5	CASSQDHVGGPWETQYF	TGTGCCAGCAGCCAAGACCACGTGGGGGGGCCCTGGGAAACCCAGTACTTC
TRBV7-9	TRBD2	once	TRBJ2-5	CASSPRTREWEETQYF	TGTGCCAGCAGCCCCCGGACTAGGGAATGGGAAGAGACCCAGTACTTC
TRBV27	.	.	TRBJ2-5	CASSFGGEETQYF	TGTGCCAGCAGTTTTGGGGGCGAGGAGACCCAGTACTTC
TRBV5-6	.	.	TRBJ1-2	CASSYDRTRSYGYTF	TGTGCCAGCAGCTACGACAGAACGAGAAGCTATGGCTACACCTTC
TRBV11-2	.	.	TRBJ2-2	CASSLLVGNTGELFF	TGTGCCAGCAGCTTATTAGTTGGGAACACCGGGGAGCTGTTTTTT
TRBV18	.	.	TRBJ1-1	CASSPGGHNTEAFF	TGTGCCAGCTCACCGGGAGGGCACAACACTGAAGCTTTCTTT
TRBV28	.	.	TRBJ1-1	CASSSPQRWNTEAFF	TGTGCCAGCAGTTCGCCCCAGAGGTGGAACACTGAAGCTTTCTTT
TRBV2	.	few	TRBJ1-6	CASSEVLGGLNSPLHF	TGTGCCAGCAGTGAGGTTTTAGGCGGATTAAATTCACCCCTCCACTTT
TRBV6-6	TRBD1	.	TRBJ2-3	CASNRQGDTDTQYF	TGTGCCAGCAATAGACAGGGGGATACAGATACGCAGTATTTT
TRBV5-1	.	.	TRBJ2-1	CASSFQDSSYNEQFF	TGCGCCAGCAGCTTCCAGGACAGCTCCTACAATGAGCAGTTCTTC
TRBV2	TRBD1	once	TRBJ1-6	CASSLGGTGGVALHF	TGTGCCAGCAGCTTGGGGGGGACAGGGGGAGTAGCCCTCCACTTT
TRBV7-9	.	.	TRBJ1-1	CASSLVGQPNTEAFF	TGTGCCAGCAGCTTGGTTGGGCAGCCTAACACTGAAGCTTTCTTT
TRBV3-1/TRBV3-2	.	once	TRBJ2-1	CASSPDSYNEQFF	TGTGCCAGCAGCCCAGACAGCTACAATGAGCAGTTCTTC
TRBV11-2	TRBD1	.	TRBJ1-2	CASSLGWTGPANYGYTF	TGTGCCAGCAGCTTAGGTTGGACAGGCCCAGCTAACTATGGCTACACCTTC
TRBV5-4	.	.	TRBJ2-7	CASSIDRNYEQYF	TGTGCCAGCAGCATCGACAGGAACTACGAGCAGTACTTC
TRBV18	.	.	TRBJ1-1	CASSPTPGNTEAFF	TGTGCCAGCTCACCTACCCCGGGGAACACTGAAGCTTTCTTT
TRBV7-9	.	.	TRBJ1-6	CASIGGQHNSPLHF	TGTGCCAGCATAGGGGGACAACATAATTCACCCCTCCACTTT
TRBV7-9	TRBD2	.	TRBJ2-5	CASSSTRGSGREETQYF	TGTGCCAGCAGCTCCACGCGGGGTAGCGGGAGAGAGGAGACCCAGTACTTC
TRBV6-5	TRBD2	few	TRBJ2-1	CASSQTSGTYNEQFF	TGTGCCAGCAGCCAGACTAGCGGCACCTACAATGAGCAGTTCTTC
TRBV28	.	.	TRBJ1-4	CASTFLLGAFNEKLFF	TGTGCCAGCACCTTTCTACTTGGAGCTTTTAATGAAAAACTGTTTTTT
TRBV6-5	TRBD1	.	TRBJ1-2	CASSWTGERGYGYTF	TGTGCCAGCAGTTGGACAGGTGAAAGGGGCTATGGCTACACCTTC
TRBV5-1	TRBD1	.	TRBJ1-1	CASSLRQGAEAFF	TGCGCCAGCAGCCTAAGACAGGGCGCTGAAGCTTTCTTT
TRBV6-1	.	.	TRBJ2-3	CASSELLYTQYF	TGTGCCAGCAGTGAACTCTTATATACGCAGTATTTT
TRBV27	.	.	TRBJ2-7	CASSIGQFYEQYF	TGTGCCAGCAGTATAGGACAGTTCTACGAGCAGTACTTC
TRBV7-2	.	.	TRBJ2-7	CASSWDLVEQYF	TGTGCCAGCAGCTGGGACTTGGTCGAGCAGTACTTC
TRBV6-5	.	.	TRBJ1-1	CASFVGVNTEAFF	TGTGCCAGCTTTGTCGGGGTGAACACTGAAGCTTTCTTT
TRBV18	.	.	TRBJ2-7	CASSPTTQPSSYEQYF	TGTGCCAGCTCACCGACGACACAACCCAGCTCCTACGAGCAGTACTTC
TRBV7-2	TRBD1	.	TRBJ2-2	CASSPRGDRVVGELFF	TGTGCCAGCAGCCCTAGAGGGGACAGGGTCGTGGGGGAGCTGTTTTTT
TRBV20-1	.	.	TRBJ2-7	CSARIVGEQYF	TGCAGTGCTAGGATAGTCGGCGAGCAGTACTTC
TRBV6-6	TRBD1	.	TRBJ2-5	CASSTPGQVKSQYF	TGTGCCAGCAGTACCCCAGGACAGGTGAAGTCCCAGTACTTC
TRBV7-9	.	.	TRBJ2-1	CASSLGDFQSEQFF	TGTGCCAGCAGCTTAGGGGACTTCCAGAGTGAGCAGTTCTTC
TRBV2	TRBD1	.	TRBJ2-2	CASSVDREYTGELFF	TGTGCCAGCAGTGTGGACAGGGAATACACCGGGGAGCTGTTTTTT